This is a list of T cell receptor beta chains from one sample in a study of blood T cell repertoires in COVID-19. Sequencing was performed with immunoSEQ multiplex PCR; in TCRdb, only in-frame clones are kept and a portion is missing. Seen here are 360,000 or so clones, approximately 89% observed once, and the top ten hold under 5%. Sequencing was carried out using peripheral blood. Every receptor here comes from a woman aged 60-75 years with COVID-19, enrolled during active disease. Each CDR3 is given with its conserved first and last residue. D genes are given only for firm matches. For some rows the clone size is stated as once, few or many, or as a class when expanded; others skip it.

clone size | J gene | D gene | V gene | CDR3 DNA | CDR3 protein
NA | TRBJ1-1 | TRBD1 | TRBV7-2 | TGTGCCAGCAGCTTCGGACAGGGGAACACTGAAGCTTTCTTT | CASSFGQGNTEAFF
once | TRBJ1-2 | TRBD1 | TRBV5-6 | TGTGCCAGCAGCCCCCGGCCCCCGGACAGGTTCCTGTACAATGGCTACACCTTC | CASSPRPPDRFLYNGYTF
NA | TRBJ1-1 | TRBD1 | TRBV9 | TGTGCCAGCAGCGTTACAGGGGCCCACACTGAAGCTTTCTTT | CASSVTGAHTEAFF
once | TRBJ1-2 | NA | TRBV28 | TGTGCCAGCAGTTCGCTCGGACAGAGTTATGGCTACACCTTC | CASSSLGQSYGYTF
NA | TRBJ2-2 | NA | TRBV13 | TGTGCCAGCAGCTTAACCCTCAGCGGTCGGACCGGGGAGCTGTTTTTT | CASSLTLSGRTGELFF
NA | TRBJ2-1 | TRBD2 | TRBV19 | TGTGCCAGTAGTATTTCAGGCGGGGGGGGCTACAATGAGCAGTTCTTC | CASSISGGGGYNEQFF
NA | TRBJ1-5 | TRBD1 | TRBV10-3 | TGTGCCATCAGTGCCGAGGGGGCGCAGCCCCAGCATTTT | CAISAEGAQPQHF
NA | TRBJ2-4 | NA | TRBV19 | TGTGCCAGTAGTATAGGGGCGTCCAAAAACATTCAGTACTTC | CASSIGASKNIQYF
NA | TRBJ1-4 | NA | TRBV6-1 | TGTGCCAGCAGTGAAAATCGGGGGGCGAGTGAAAAACTGTTTTTT | CASSENRGASEKLFF
NA | TRBJ1-2 | NA | TRBV28 | TGTGCCAGCAGGGGGGCCTATGGCTACACCTTC | CASRGAYGYTF
NA | TRBJ2-5 | NA | TRBV3-1/TRBV3-2 | TGTGCCAGCAGCCAAGGAGTTCCGGGCCCTACCGGAGGGACCCAGTACTTC | CASSQGVPGPTGGTQYF
NA | TRBJ2-7 | NA | TRBV14 | TGTGCCAGCAGTCCCCCTCCCCAGCGGCGATCCGGAGACGAGCAGTACTTC | CASSPPPQRRSGDEQYF
NA | TRBJ1-1 | NA | TRBV6-5 | TGTGCCAGCAGTTCCCCGAGGGGGGAAGCTTTCTTT | CASSSPRGEAFF
once | TRBJ1-1 | NA | TRBV7-8 | TGTGCCAGCAGCTCCTCTTTAGGGGCGGCCACTGAAGCTTTCTTT | CASSSSLGAATEAFF
once | TRBJ2-3 | NA | TRBV10-3 | TGTGCCATCAGTTGGACAGTTCAAGATACGCAGTATTTT | CAISWTVQDTQYF
NA | TRBJ1-1 | TRBD1 | TRBV7-9 | TGTGCCAGCAGCGATCCCCCGGACAGGAGAGGCACTGAAGCTTTCTTT | CASSDPPDRRGTEAFF
NA | TRBJ1-4 | TRBD1 | TRBV10-3 | TGTGCCATCAGTGGGACAGGGGAAAAACTGTTTTTT | CAISGTGEKLFF
NA | TRBJ2-7 | TRBD1 | TRBV2 | TGTGCCAGCAGAGGGACAGGGTCCAGCGAGCAGTACTTC | CASRGTGSSEQYF
NA | TRBJ2-3 | NA | TRBV20-1 | TGCAGTGCTAGTTTCAGGGTTCTACCAGATACGCAGTATTTT | CSASFRVLPDTQYF
NA | TRBJ2-7 | NA | TRBV11-2 | TGTGCCAGCAGCTTAGGACGGGACACTAGCTACGAGCAGTACTTC | CASSLGRDTSYEQYF
NA | TRBJ1-1 | NA | TRBV5-1 | TGCGCCAGCAGCTGGGGTCTCAGGGACACTGAAGCTTTCTTT | CASSWGLRDTEAFF